In this sample, the clone carrying this T cell receptor (beta chain) turned up a few times. Its antigen is undetermined. The V and J ends lost 3 bases and 7 bases respectively, with 9 bases between them. From germline, CDR1 is SQVTM and CDR2 ANQGSEA. There are 11 residues in the CDR3. Ranging in age from roughly 6 to 95, the donors were healthy Caucasian individuals from Russia. The sample is drawn from a study of blood T cells in healthy people across ages. Study-level findings and limits: Unsorted PBMCs blocked a conclusive comparison of naive and antigen-experienced cells. TCR beta diversity per million T cells fell roughly linearly with age.

It was with a sample-barcoded 5' primer and a J-beta primer mix that a second PCR of about 6 to 11 cycles was run. Every sample gave at least 2.5 million paired-end reads containing CDR3. TCRdb processed the 5' RACE reads anew with MiXCR; each CDR3 protein has one entry. The sample has 1.5 million to 2 million distinct CDR3 sequences; about 28% are singletons. V gene TRBV29-1 combines with J gene TRBJ1-1; D is unresolved. This TCR derives from a woman under 40 in good health. Material for sequencing was blood. For the CDR3, the DNA is TGCAGCGTTGAGGAATCGATTGAAGCTTTCTTT. Translation: CSVEESIEAFF. Based on the CDR3 plus reference TRBV29-1 and TRBJ1-1, the full variable domain is SAVISQKPSRDICQRGTSLTIQCQVDSQVTMMFWYRQQPGQSLTLIATANQGSEATYESGFVIDKFPISRPNLTFSTLTVSNMSPEDSSIYLCSVEESIEAFFGQGTRLTVV.